Presented here are 26 T cell receptor beta chains from one specimen sequenced in a study of blood T cell repertoires in COVID-19. TCRdb's copy holds only in-frame clones and misses some; the assay was immunoSEQ multiplex PCR. The sample consists of fewer than 70,000 clones, about three quarters of them appearing once. What was sequenced was peripheral blood. All receptors come from a man aged 25-40 years with COVID-19, enrolled during active disease.

This clone was picked up a small number of times. The rearrangement uses TRBV10-3 and TRBJ1-5; maybe TRBD1 (6 bases). This CDR3 comprises 15 residues. V shed 5 bases and J shed 0 bases, with 11 bases lying between them. Germline V gene lookup returns CDR1 ENHRY and CDR2 SYGVKD. This chain's CDR3 is CAISITGSSNQPQHF. The CDR3 DNA sequence: TGTGCCATCAGTATAACAGGGAGTAGCAATCAGCCCCAGCATTTT.

V is TRBV28 and J is TRBJ1-4; TRBD1 matches 12 bases. Germline V gives CDR1 MDHEN, CDR2 SYDVKM. Trimming at V came to 6 bases and at J to 14 bases, leaving 10 bases not matched to a gene. This CDR3 has 14 residues. CDR3 bases: TGTGCCAGCAGGGCCGGGACAGGGGGCGGACGCCTGTTTTTT. As protein: CASRAGTGGGRLFF.

The chain carries TRBV5-1 and TRBJ2-5; TRBD1 aligns across 7 bases. The CDR3 covers 14 residues. V lost 4 bases to trimming and J lost 0 bases; unmatched junction nucleotides: 3. Per germline, CDR1 SGHRS and CDR2 YFSETQ. The CDR3 bases are TGCGCCAGCAGCCCGGGACAGTACCAAGAGACCCAGTACTTC. Amino acid sequence: CASSPGQYQETQYF.

The chain combines TRBV6-5 with TRBJ1-2, with no clear D. Germline V CDR1 and CDR2: MNHEY, SVGAGI. The CDR3 spans 15 residues. V lost 0 bases, J lost 4 bases, and 12 bases lay in between. The CDR3 bases are TGTGCCAGCAGTTACTCGGCACAGCAGACCTATGGCTACACCTTC. It codes for CASSYSAQQTYGYTF.

The chain uses TRBV7-9 and TRBJ1-2; D gene uncertain. Germline CDR1 and CDR2: SEHNR and FQNEAQ (reference sequence). This CDR3 has 14 residues. Trimming cost V 5 bases and J 5 bases, with 15 bases left between them. The CDR3 loop is CASSLGEGEYGYTF. The DNA for the CDR3 is TGTGCCAGCAGCCTTGGGGAGGGTGAATATGGCTACACCTTC.

The rearrangement joins TRBV19 to TRBJ2-5; 8 positions agree with TRBD1. CDR3 length: 15 residues. CDR1 is LNHDA and CDR2 is SQIVND in the germline V gene (reference sequence). J gave up 2 bases and V 6 bases, and 8 bases lay outside the gene matches. In DNA form, the CDR3 reads TGTGCCAGTAGACCTCATCGGGACAGGCAAGAGACCCAGTACTTC. Its protein product is CASRPHRDRQETQYF.

Only a few counts were recorded for this clone. This chain links TRBV15 with TRBJ1-4; the D gene is possibly TRBD1 (5 bases). V lost 0 bases, J lost 7 bases, and 18 bases lay in between. Germline V lookup: CDR1 LNHNV, CDR2 YYDKDF (reference sequence). The CDR3 covers 17 residues. The CDR3 region is CATSRDRPGRVAEKLFF. CDR3 coding DNA: TGTGCCACCAGCAGAGATCGTCCTGGCAGGGTGGCTGAAAAACTGTTTTTT.

V gene TRBV7-8 combines with J gene TRBJ2-1, with 10 positions matching TRBD2. Germline V gene sequence: CDR1 SGHVS, CDR2 FQNEAQ. J gave up 4 bases and V 3 bases, and 6 bases lay outside the gene matches. The CDR3 loop spans 16 amino acids. CDR3 sequence (DNA): TGTGCCAGCAGCTTGGGACTAGCGAGTGAGTACAATGAGCAGTTCTTC. Translation: CASSLGLASEYNEQFF.

The V and J genes are TRBV6-2 or TRBV6-3 and TRBJ1-2; 9 bases map to TRBD1. The junction had 8 bases not matched to a gene; V was cut back by 4 bases and J by 8 bases. Germline V gives CDR1 MNHEY, CDR2 SVGEGT. This CDR3 spans 14 amino acids. Here the CDR3 reads CASSSSGQGTGYTF. In DNA form, the CDR3 reads TGTGCCAGCAGTTCTTCTGGACAGGGGACGGGCTACACCTTC.

The chain couples TRBV11-3 to TRBJ2-5, with TRBD2 identical over 8 bases. The CDR3 sequence is 15 residues long. The germline V gene encodes CDR1 SGHNT and CDR2 YENEEA. J gave up 2 bases and V 4 bases, and 6 bases lay outside the gene matches. In nucleotides, the CDR3 is TGTGCCAGCAGCTCACTAGCGGACCGACAAGAGACCCAGTACTTC. Translated, it gives CASSSLADRQETQYF.

This chain connects TRBV5-8 to TRBJ2-2; the D is unclear. V was shortened by 2 bases and J by 6 bases, with 14 bases between the two germline ends. Germline V gene data show CDR1 as SGHTS and CDR2 as YDEGEE. The CDR3 loop spans 15 amino acids. CDR3 bases: TGTGCCAGCAGCTTCGACTCCCGGCGGCCCGGGGAGCTGTTTTTT. This codes for CASSFDSRRPGELFF.

The chain employs TRBV15 and TRBJ2-6; D is unresolved. There are 16 residues in the CDR3. The germline gives CDR1 LNHNV, CDR2 YYDKDF (reference sequence). V shed 1 base and J shed 0 bases, with 7 bases lying between them. CDR3 DNA: TGTGCCACCAGCAGAGCCCTTCTCTCTGGGGCCAACGTCCTGACTTTC. Protein sequence: CATSRALLSGANVLTF. Complete variable domain (other parts from reference TRBV15 and TRBJ2-6): DAMVIQNPRYQVTQFGKPVTLSCSQTLNHNVMYWYQQKSSQAPKLLFHYYDKDFNNEADTPDNFQSRRPNTSFCFLDIRSPGLGDTAMYLCATSRALLSGANVLTFGAGSRLTVL.

The rearrangement uses TRBV28 and TRBJ1-5, with 9 nucleotides matching TRBD1. The CDR3 spans 14 residues. The V gene end was trimmed by 8 bases and the J gene end by 6 bases; junction bases not matched to a gene: 8. CDR1 MDHEN and CDR2 SYDVKM come from the germline V gene. This chain's CDR3 is CASGQGNEGQPQHF. CDR3 sequence (DNA): TGTGCCAGCGGACAGGGGAATGAGGGTCAGCCCCAGCATTTT.

The chain couples TRBV6-5 to TRBJ1-5; D gene uncertain. Germline CDR1 MNHEY, CDR2 SVGAGI. Trimming cost V 5 bases and J 5 bases, with 13 bases left between them. CDR3 length equals 14 residues. The CDR3 protein is CASSPNPRYQPQHF. The CDR3 DNA sequence: TGTGCCAGCAGTCCCAATCCGAGGTATCAGCCCCAGCATTTT.

The gene calls are TRBV20-1 and TRBJ1-1; D is unresolved. V was clipped by 6 bases and J by 0 bases, with 5 bases between them. Germline V gene data show CDR1 as DFQATT and CDR2 as SNEGSKA (reference sequence). The CDR3 has 11 residues. CDR3 protein: CSARLNTEAFF. The CDR3 bases are TGCAGTGCCAGGTTGAACACTGAAGCTTTCTTT.

The genes are TRBV28 and TRBJ1-5, with D unclear. V was clipped by 2 bases and J by 0 bases, with 8 bases between them. The CDR3 has 15 residues. Germline values: CDR1 MDHEN, CDR2 SYDVKM. The CDR3 bases are TGTGCCAGCAGTTTAAAATTTTATAGCAATCAGCCCCAGCATTTT. It translates to CASSLKFYSNQPQHF.

The chain combines TRBV10-3 with TRBJ2-1, with D possibly being TRBD1 (6 bases). Between the trimmed V and J ends, which lost 0 bases and 2 bases, there was a span of 11 bases. CDR1 is ENHRY, CDR2 SYGVKD, per germline. This CDR3 comprises 16 residues. DNA of the CDR3: TGTGCCATCAGTGAGTCGAGACAGGATCCCTACAATGAGCAGTTCTTC. Protein: CAISESRQDPYNEQFF.

V is TRBV7-2 and J is TRBJ2-7, with TRBD2 matching over 11 bases. Germline CDR1 and CDR2: SGHTA and FQGNSA. The CDR3 contains 15 residues. The V segment lost 7 bases and the J segment 3 bases; nucleotides outside the gene matches: 8. The CDR3 DNA is TGTGCCAGCACCCCGACGGGACTAGCGGTCTACGAGCAGTACTTC. As protein: CASTPTGLAVYEQYF.

This clone was seen just once. The chain recombines TRBV1 with TRBJ1-2; no DNA check was done on the table's D call, TRBD1. TRBV1 is recorded as a pseudogene. The length of the CDR3 is 17 residues. The CDR3 nucleotides are TGCACCAGCAGCCCTCCCTCCAGGGAAGGGGTTTTCGGGGGCTACACCTTC. Its protein is CTSSPPSREGVFGGYTF.

The V call is TRBV2, the J call TRBJ1-5, with D unclear. CDR1 and CDR2 from the germline V gene are SNHLY and FYNNEI. The CDR3 runs to 13 residues. Trimming took off 3 bases at V and 3 bases at J, with 6 bases between the two ends. The CDR3 nucleotides are TGTGCCAGCAGTGATCAGTTCAATCAGCCCCAGCATTTT. The encoded protein is CASSDQFNQPQHF.

This clone was seen only once. The chain recombines TRBV6-6 with TRBJ1-5, with D possibly matching TRBD1 (6 bases). The CDR3 is 15 residues long. Germline V gives CDR1 MNHNY, CDR2 SVGAGI (reference sequence). V was cut by 4 bases and J by 6 bases, with 16 bases left in between. DNA of the CDR3: TGTGCCAGCAGTTGGTTAGGGGGGGTGTCTCAGCCCCAGCATTTT. Amino acids: CASSWLGGVSQPQHF.

The genes are TRBV2 and TRBJ2-5, with unresolved D. The germline CDR1 and CDR2 sequences are SNHLY and FYNNEI. The CDR3 totals 10 residues. V was cut by 5 bases and J by 5 bases, with 3 bases left in between. DNA for the CDR3: TGTGCCAGCAGTCGGGAGACCCAGTACTTC. Residues: CASSRETQYF.

The J gene is TRBJ1-5, the V gene TRBV18; D is possibly TRBD1 (6 bases). With 2 bases removed from V and 6 bases from J, the gap between germline ends came to 14 bases. Per germline, CDR1 KGHSH and CDR2 LQKENI. This CDR3 is built from 15 residues. CDR3 region: CASSPNREGSQPQHF. The CDR3 coding sequence is TGTGCCAGCTCACCAAACAGGGAAGGGAGTCAGCCCCAGCATTTT.

V and J are TRBV3-1 (or the pseudogene TRBV3-2) and TRBJ1-2; TRBD1 might be the D (6 bases). The V end lost 0 bases, the J end lost 7 bases, and 15 bases lay between the germline ends. Germline CDR1 reads LGHDT; CDR2 reads YNNKEL (reference sequence). The CDR3 length is 15 residues. The chain's CDR3 is CASSQEGGAAGGYTF. In DNA, the CDR3 is TGTGCCAGCAGCCAAGAAGGGGGGGCCGCAGGTGGCTACACCTTC.

The V and J genes are TRBV19 and TRBJ2-7; D is unresolved. Germline V gene lookup returns CDR1 LNHDA and CDR2 SQIVND (reference sequence). The CDR3 is 14 residues long. The V and J ends lost 1 base and 2 bases respectively, with 9 bases between them. The CDR3 loop is CASSIGQEPYEQYF. In DNA, the CDR3 is TGTGCCAGTAGTATAGGCCAGGAACCCTACGAGCAGTACTTC.

The chain joins TRBV5-4 to TRBJ2-5, with TRBD2 matching over 7 bases. Trimming cost V 4 bases and J 5 bases; bases outside gene matches: 8. CDR1 SGHNT and CDR2 YYREEE come from the germline V gene (reference sequence). The CDR3 covers 14 residues. CDR3 coding DNA: TGTGCCAGCAGCCCCTCGGCCGGGGGGGAGACCCAGTACTTC. Translating gives CASSPSAGGETQYF.